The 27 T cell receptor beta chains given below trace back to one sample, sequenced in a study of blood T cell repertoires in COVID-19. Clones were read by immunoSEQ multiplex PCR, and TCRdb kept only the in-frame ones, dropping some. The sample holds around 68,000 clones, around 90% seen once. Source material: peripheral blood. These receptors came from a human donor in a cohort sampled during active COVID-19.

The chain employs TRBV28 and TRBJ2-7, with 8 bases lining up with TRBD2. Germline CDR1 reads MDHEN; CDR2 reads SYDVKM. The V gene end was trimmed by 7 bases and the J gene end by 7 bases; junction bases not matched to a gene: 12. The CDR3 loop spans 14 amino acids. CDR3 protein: CASIASGSASEQYF. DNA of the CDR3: TGTGCCAGCATCGCCAGCGGGAGCGCATCTGAGCAGTACTTC.

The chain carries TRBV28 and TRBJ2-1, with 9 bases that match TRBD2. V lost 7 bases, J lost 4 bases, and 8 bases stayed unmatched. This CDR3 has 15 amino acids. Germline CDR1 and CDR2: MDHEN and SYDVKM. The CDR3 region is CASILAGDLYNEQFF. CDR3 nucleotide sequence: TGTGCCAGCATATTAGCGGGGGACCTTTACAATGAGCAGTTCTTC.

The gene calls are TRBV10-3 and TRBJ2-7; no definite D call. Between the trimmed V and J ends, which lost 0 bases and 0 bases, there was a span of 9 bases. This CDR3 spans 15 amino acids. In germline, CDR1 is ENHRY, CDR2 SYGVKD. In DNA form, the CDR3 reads TGTGCCATCAGTGAGTCCCAGGCCCTCTCCTACGAGCAGTACTTC. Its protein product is CAISESQALSYEQYF.

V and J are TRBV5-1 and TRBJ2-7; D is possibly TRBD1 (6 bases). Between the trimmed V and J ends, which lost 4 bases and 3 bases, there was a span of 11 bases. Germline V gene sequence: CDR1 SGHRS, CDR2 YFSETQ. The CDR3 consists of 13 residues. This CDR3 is CASSKRQDYEQYF. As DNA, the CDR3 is TGCGCCAGCAGCAAACGACAGGACTACGAGCAGTACTTC.

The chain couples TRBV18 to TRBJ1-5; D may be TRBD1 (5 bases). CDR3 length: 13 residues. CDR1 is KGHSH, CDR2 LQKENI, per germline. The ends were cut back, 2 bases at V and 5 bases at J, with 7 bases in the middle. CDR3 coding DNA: TGTGCCAGCTCACCAATGGGGCATCAGCCCCAGCATTTT. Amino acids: CASSPMGHQPQHF.

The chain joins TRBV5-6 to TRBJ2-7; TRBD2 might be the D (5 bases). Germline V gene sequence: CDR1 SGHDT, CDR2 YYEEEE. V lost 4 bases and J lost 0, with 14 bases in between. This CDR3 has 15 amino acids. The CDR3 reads CASSPPAGSSYEQYF. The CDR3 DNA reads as TGTGCCAGCAGCCCGCCGGCGGGTAGCTCCTACGAGCAGTACTTC.

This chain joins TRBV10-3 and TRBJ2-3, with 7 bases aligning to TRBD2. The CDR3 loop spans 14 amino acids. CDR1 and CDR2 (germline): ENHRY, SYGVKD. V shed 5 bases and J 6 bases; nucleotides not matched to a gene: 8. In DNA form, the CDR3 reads TGTGCCATCAGTTCTGGACTAGTAGGGGATACGCAGTATTTT. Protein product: CAISSGLVGDTQYF.

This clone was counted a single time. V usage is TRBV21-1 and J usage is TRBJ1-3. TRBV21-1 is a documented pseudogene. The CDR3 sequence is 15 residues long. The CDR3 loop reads CASSPPGIGRNTIYF. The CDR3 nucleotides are TGTGCCAGCAGCCCACCGGGTATCGGGAGAAACACCATATATTTT.

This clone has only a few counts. The CDR3 region is CASSLGQPNTGELFF. The CDR3 region has the DNA TGTGCCAGCAGCTTAGGACAGCCAAACACCGGGGAGCTGTTTTTT. The chain uses TRBV7-9 and TRBJ2-2; the D gene is possibly TRBD1 (5 bases). The CDR3 totals 15 residues. V was trimmed by 1 base and J by 2 bases, leaving 8 bases between them. Germline V gives CDR1 SEHNR, CDR2 FQNEAQ (reference sequence).

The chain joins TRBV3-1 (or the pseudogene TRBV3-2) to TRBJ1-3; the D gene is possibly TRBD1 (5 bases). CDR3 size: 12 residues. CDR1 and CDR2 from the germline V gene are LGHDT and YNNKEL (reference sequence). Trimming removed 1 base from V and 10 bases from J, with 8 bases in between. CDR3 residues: CASSQGGETIYF. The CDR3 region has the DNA TGTGCCAGCAGCCAAGGGGGGGAGACCATATATTTT.

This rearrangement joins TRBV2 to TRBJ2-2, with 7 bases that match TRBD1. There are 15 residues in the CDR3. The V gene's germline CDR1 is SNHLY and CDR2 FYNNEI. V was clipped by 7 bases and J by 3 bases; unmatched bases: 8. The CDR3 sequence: CASMGDRVHTGELFF. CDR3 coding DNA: TGTGCCAGCATGGGAGACAGGGTTCACACCGGGGAGCTGTTTTTT.

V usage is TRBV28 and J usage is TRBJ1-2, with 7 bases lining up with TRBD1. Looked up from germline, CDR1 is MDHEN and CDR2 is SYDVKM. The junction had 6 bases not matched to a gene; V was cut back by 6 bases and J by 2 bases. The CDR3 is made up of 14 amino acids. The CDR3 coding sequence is TGTGCCAGCAGCAACGACAGGGTGAACTATGGCTACACCTTC. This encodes CASSNDRVNYGYTF.

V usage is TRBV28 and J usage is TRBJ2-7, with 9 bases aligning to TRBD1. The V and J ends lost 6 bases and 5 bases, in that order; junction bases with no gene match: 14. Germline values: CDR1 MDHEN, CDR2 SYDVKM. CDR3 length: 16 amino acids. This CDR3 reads CASSTSLRQGGNEQYF. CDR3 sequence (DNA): TGTGCCAGCAGCACGTCCTTGAGACAGGGGGGGAACGAGCAGTACTTC.

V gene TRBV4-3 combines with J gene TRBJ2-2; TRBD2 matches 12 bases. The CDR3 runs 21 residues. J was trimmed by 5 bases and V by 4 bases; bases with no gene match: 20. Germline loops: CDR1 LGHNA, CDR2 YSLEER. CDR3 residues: CASSPQTGGGLAGRMTGELFF. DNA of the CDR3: TGCGCCAGCAGCCCCCAGACAGGGGGAGGACTAGCGGGAAGAATGACCGGGGAGCTGTTTTTT.

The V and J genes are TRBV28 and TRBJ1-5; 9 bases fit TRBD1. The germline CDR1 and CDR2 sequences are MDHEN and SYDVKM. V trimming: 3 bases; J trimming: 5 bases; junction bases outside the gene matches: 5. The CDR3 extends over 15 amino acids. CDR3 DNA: TGTGCCAGCAGTTTCCCGGACAGGGGTGATCAGCCCCAGCATTTT. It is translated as CASSFPDRGDQPQHF. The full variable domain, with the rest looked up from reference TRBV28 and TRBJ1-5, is DVKVTQSSRYLVKRTGEKVFLECVQDMDHENMFWYRQDPGLGLRLIYFSYDVKMKEKGDIPEGYSVSREKKERFSLILESASTNQTSMYLCASSFPDRGDQPQHFGDGTRLSIL.

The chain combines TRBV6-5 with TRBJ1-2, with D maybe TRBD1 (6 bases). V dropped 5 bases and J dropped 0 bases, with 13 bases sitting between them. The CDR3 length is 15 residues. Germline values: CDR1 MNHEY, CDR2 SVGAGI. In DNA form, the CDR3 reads TGTGCCAGCAGTCAAAGGACAGCCTCTAACTATGGCTACACCTTC. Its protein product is CASSQRTASNYGYTF.

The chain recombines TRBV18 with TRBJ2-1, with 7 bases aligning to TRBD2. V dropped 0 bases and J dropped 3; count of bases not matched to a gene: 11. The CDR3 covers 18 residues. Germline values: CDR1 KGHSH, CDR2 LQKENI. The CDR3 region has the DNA TGTGCCAGCTCACCACCGGGACTTTCGGGACTAAACTACAATGAGCAGTTCTTC. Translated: CASSPPGLSGLNYNEQFF.

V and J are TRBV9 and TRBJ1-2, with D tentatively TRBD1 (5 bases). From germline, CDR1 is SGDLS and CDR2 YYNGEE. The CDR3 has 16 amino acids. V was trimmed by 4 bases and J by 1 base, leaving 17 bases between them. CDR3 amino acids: CASSPPSSGDNYGYTF. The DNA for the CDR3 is TGTGCCAGCAGCCCGCCTTCCTCGGGGGATAACTATGGCTACACCTTC.

CDR3 nucleotides: TGTGCCAGCAGCTCATTACAGGGAACTGGAAACACCATATATTTT. Its translation is CASSSLQGTGNTIYF. V is TRBV7-2 and J is TRBJ1-3; D may be TRBD1 (6 bases). Looked up from germline, CDR1 is SGHTA and CDR2 is FQGNSA. The V end was cut by 4 bases, the J end by 2 bases, with 12 bases between. This CDR3 region has 15 residues.

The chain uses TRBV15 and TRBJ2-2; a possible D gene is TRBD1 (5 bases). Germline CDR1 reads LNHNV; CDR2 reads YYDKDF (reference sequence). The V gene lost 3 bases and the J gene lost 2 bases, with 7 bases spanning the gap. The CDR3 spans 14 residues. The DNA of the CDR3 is TGTGCCACCAGCAGGACAGACAACACCGGGGAGCTGTTTTTT. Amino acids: CATSRTDNTGELFF.

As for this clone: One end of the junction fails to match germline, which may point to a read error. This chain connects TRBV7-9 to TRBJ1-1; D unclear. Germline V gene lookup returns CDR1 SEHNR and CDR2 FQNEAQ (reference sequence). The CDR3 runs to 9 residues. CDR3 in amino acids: CASSRTEVF. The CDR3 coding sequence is TGTGCCAGCAGCCGCACTGAGGTCTTT.

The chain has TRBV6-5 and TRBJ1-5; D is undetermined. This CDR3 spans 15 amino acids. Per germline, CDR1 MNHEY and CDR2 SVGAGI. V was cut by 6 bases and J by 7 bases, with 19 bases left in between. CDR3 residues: CASSQLVADPQPQHF. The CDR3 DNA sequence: TGTGCCAGCAGCCAATTGGTGGCAGATCCCCAGCCCCAGCATTTT.

The CDR3 sequence: CASSYFGGANVLTF. CDR3 DNA sequence: TGTGCCAGCAGTTACTTCGGTGGGGCCAACGTCCTGACTTTC. The chain combines TRBV6-5 with TRBJ2-6; D is uncertain. Trimming took 1 base from V and 3 from J, leaving 4 bases between them. In germline, CDR1 is MNHEY, CDR2 SVGAGI. The CDR3 loop spans 14 amino acids.

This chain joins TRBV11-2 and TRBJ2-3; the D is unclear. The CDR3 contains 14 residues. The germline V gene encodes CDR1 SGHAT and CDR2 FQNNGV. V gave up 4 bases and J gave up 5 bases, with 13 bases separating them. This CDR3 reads CASSYNTKRDTQYF. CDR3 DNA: TGTGCCAGCAGCTATAATACGAAGAGAGATACGCAGTATTTT.

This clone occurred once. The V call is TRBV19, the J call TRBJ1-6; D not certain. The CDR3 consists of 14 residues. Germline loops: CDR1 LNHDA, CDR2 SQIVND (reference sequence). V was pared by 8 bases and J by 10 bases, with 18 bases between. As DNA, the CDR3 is TGTGCCAGTTCTGAGACTCCATTTAACTCACCCCTCCACTTT. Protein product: CASSETPFNSPLHF.

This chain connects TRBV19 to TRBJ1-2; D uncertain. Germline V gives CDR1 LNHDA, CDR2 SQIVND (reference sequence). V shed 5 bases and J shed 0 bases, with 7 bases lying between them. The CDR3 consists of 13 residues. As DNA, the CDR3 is TGTGCCAGTAGTTTACAGACTAACTATGGCTACACCTTC. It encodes CASSLQTNYGYTF.

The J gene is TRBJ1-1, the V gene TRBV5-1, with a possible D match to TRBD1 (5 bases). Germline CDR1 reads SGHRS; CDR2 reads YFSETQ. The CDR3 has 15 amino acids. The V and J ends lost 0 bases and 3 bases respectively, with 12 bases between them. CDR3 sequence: CASSLVAGQDTEAFF. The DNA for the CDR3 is TGCGCCAGCAGCTTGGTTGCAGGGCAGGACACTGAAGCTTTCTTT.